This record concerns one TCR beta chain sequence. Its antigen is as yet unknown. This sample was taken from a study of CD8 T cells in Susac syndrome. The CDR3 covers 11 residues. Trimming shortened V by 5 bases and J by 4 bases, and 5 bases separated the two germline ends. The RNA input was roughly 0.45 to 1 ug, and it was reverse transcribed with random hexamers. In TCRdb, the immunoSEQ multiplex PCR reads were re-called with MiXCR into one record per CDR3 protein. The data contain about 180,000 distinct CDR3 sequences, about 94% of them singletons. Study observations and caveats: The CD4+ T cell repertoires, which came from Susac syndrome patients, showed no sign of clonal expansion.

The sequence derives from a human donor with Susac syndrome. J is TRBJ2-5 and V is TRBV12-3 or TRBV12-4; no definite D call. Material: CD4+ T cells from PBMCs. CDR3 bases: TGTGCCAGCAGTAAAAGAGAGACCCAGTACTTC. It yields the protein CASSKRETQYF.